A single sample is the source of the 6 T cell receptor beta chains below, sequenced in a study of neurological immune-mediated disorders. Documented time point: technical triplicate 1. TCRdb re-derived calls from the 5' RACE reads in MiXCR, one entry per CDR3 protein. The sample has 25,000 or so distinct CDR3 sequences, 13% seen once; the top ten hold roughly 5.4%. The sample consisted of CD4+ T cells from blood. The origin of the receptors is a female donor with HTLV-1-associated myelopathy (HAM/TSP).

This clonotype is medium-sized (0.01 to 0.1%). This chain links TRBV9 with TRBJ1-1, with a tentative D call TRBD1 (6 bases). Trimming shortened V by 0 bases and J by 0 bases, and 9 bases separated the two germline ends. Germline assignment: CDR1 SGDLS and CDR2 YYNGEE. The CDR3 has 15 amino acids. DNA of the CDR3: TGTGCCAGCAGCGTAGCAGGGGCCATGAACACTGAAGCTTTCTTT. Its translation: CASSVAGAMNTEAFF.

This clonotype was detected many times. The chain links TRBV10-3 to TRBJ2-2, with TRBD2 as a possible D gene (6 bases). There are 15 residues in the CDR3. V lost 7 bases to trimming and J lost 4 bases, with 16 bases between them. Per the germline V gene, CDR1 is ENHRY and CDR2 is SYGVKD. The CDR3 DNA reads as TGTGCCATCATAAGGCTTCTAGCGATCACCGGGGAGCTGTTTTTT. Translated, it gives CAIIRLLAITGELFF.

At least ten counts were recorded for this clonotype. The chain recombines TRBV29-1 with TRBJ2-7, with D perhaps matching TRBD2 (6 bases). The ends were cut back, 6 bases at V and 5 bases at J, with 14 bases in the middle. This CDR3 has 12 residues. Germline CDR1 is SQVTM and CDR2 is ANQGSEA. This CDR3 is CSVSDGGNEQYF. The CDR3 nucleotides read TGCAGCGTGTCGGATGGGGGGAACGAGCAGTACTTC.

This chain links TRBV5-4 with TRBJ2-1; no reliable D call. The V end lost 2 bases, the J end lost 1 base, and 10 bases lay between the germline ends. The length of the CDR3 is 15 residues. Per germline, CDR1 SGHNT and CDR2 YYREEE (reference sequence). The CDR3 DNA follows: TGTGCCAGCAGCTTCAGCTGTGGGTCCTACAATGAGCAGTTCTTC. Encoded protein: CASSFSCGSYNEQFF.

The chain is built from TRBV20-1 and TRBJ2-5; D possibly corresponds to TRBD1 (6 bases). CDR3 size: 11 residues. The germline V gene has CDR1 DFQATT and CDR2 SNEGSKA (reference sequence). Trimming pared 6 bases from V and 1 base from J, leaving 6 bases between. The CDR3 DNA sequence: TGCAGTGCGGGGGCCCAAGAGACCCAGTACTTC. Translating it yields CSAGAQETQYF.

There are many counts of this clonotype. The gene calls are TRBV20-1 and TRBJ2-4, with 8 bases matching TRBD2. Germline loops: CDR1 DFQATT, CDR2 SNEGSKA (reference sequence). The junction had 9 bases not matched to a gene; V was cut back by 5 bases and J by 0 bases. The CDR3 extends over 16 amino acids. DNA of the CDR3: TGCAGTGCTGTACGACTAGCGTCTGAAGCCAAAAACATTCAGTACTTC. Translating gives CSAVRLASEAKNIQYF.